This T cell receptor beta chain emerged from a study of regulatory T cells in long-lasting Graves disease listed by TCRdb under 2021. At the level of the whole study: To count as having persistent Graves' disease, a patient had to have received antithyroid drug treatment for over 5 years with TSH receptor autoantibodies remaining persistently positive. Patients with persistent Graves' disease were compared with patients with newly diagnosed Graves' disease using TCR sequencing and RNA sequencing of peripheral blood. The study was conducted in China and was registered as a clinical trial. A total of about 35 samples underwent TCR sequencing, from about 13 patients with persistent Graves' disease and 20 or so patients with newly diagnosed Graves' disease. Antithyroid drugs had been taken for 10 to 13 years on average by persistent Graves' disease patients in the clinical cohort. The study at large found these results: Only the TCR beta chain was sequenced and analyzed. Lower TCR Shannon entropy and fewer highly expanded clones were observed in persistent Graves' disease patients than in newly diagnosed patients, which suggested clonal expansion. Because the primary lesion, thyroid tissue, could not be accessed, the study looked at peripheral blood alone. Preferential use of TRBV28, TRBJ1-2 and TRBJ2-5 was observed in persistent disease, whereas TRBV20-1 and TRBJ2-1 were favored in newly diagnosed disease. Patients with persistent disease shared more public clonotypes (about 2,900) than newly diagnosed patients did (approximately 970). As a limitation, the authors acknowledged that the small sample size may reduce accuracy.

The library was generated by multiplex PCR. Sequencing was performed on an Illumina HiSeq 4000. To build TCR beta libraries, CDR3 regions were amplified by Arm-PCR using iRepertoire HTBI primers. PCR products were gel purified before sequencing. The paper's processing steps were these. A total of under 80 TRBV and 14 TRBJ segments were identified across samples and were used for gene usage analysis of CDR3 amino acid clonotypes. COPE and FqMerger were used to merge the filtered high-quality paired reads into contigs. BLAST was used to align contigs to IMGT TRBV, TRBD and TRBJ reference genes, with CDR3 defined following IMGT. Clonotypes above 0.1% frequency were classified as highly expanded clones. Shannon entropy was used to measure repertoire diversity, and the Gini coefficient was used to measure V-J evenness. A clonotype was considered public if more than one individual shared it. The public reads were run again by TCRdb, first through fastp at Q25 and then through MiXCR, and only productive beta chains were kept. Rows with one shared CDR3 protein collapse into an entry with the most common genes and DNA. In this record, the V and J calls reflect TCRdb's handling and not the investigators' own analysis. This sample holds fewer than 400,000 distinct CDR3 sequences; roughly 20% were observed only once. Around 20% of the sample is taken by the ten largest.

The CDR3 contains 14 residues, cysteine and phenylalanine counted. Only the CDR3 portion is preserved as DNA: 42 bases, with reading frame beginning at the first base. Clipping removes 5 bases from V and 10 bases from J, with 12 as the unmatched junction base count. For CDR1 and CDR2, the germline V gene lists MNHNS and SASEGT. This clonotype was observed a few times. Its antigen is not yet known. It has no much larger one-base neighbor in the sample; base qualities were not kept. Interpreted using the paper, the time point label stands for: persistent/refractory GD, antithyroid drugs over 5 years with positive TRAb. For both TCR sequencing and RNA sequencing, RNA was extracted from PBMCs in TRIzol. The diagnosis of Graves' disease followed American Thyroid Association guidelines. Patients were recruited from an endocrinology department in Xi'an, China. From each patient, around 9 milliliters of peripheral blood was collected into an EDTA anticoagulant tube. Ficoll Paque Plus density gradient separation was used to isolate PBMCs, and no further T cell sorting was done. An Agilent 2100 Bioanalyzer and agarose gel were used to check RNA quality, while a NanoDrop 2000 measured RNA concentration.

The source was peripheral blood mononuclear cells (PBMCs), collected when the disease was refractory, from a patient treated with antithyroid drugs. The sequence came from a female donor with Graves disease. The sequence joins TRBV6-1 to TRBJ2-3, with 7 bases matching TRBD2. The base sequence is TGTGCCAGCAGTAAGCGGGACTTTCCGAACGCGCAGTATTTT. Protein translation: CASSKRDFPNAQYF.